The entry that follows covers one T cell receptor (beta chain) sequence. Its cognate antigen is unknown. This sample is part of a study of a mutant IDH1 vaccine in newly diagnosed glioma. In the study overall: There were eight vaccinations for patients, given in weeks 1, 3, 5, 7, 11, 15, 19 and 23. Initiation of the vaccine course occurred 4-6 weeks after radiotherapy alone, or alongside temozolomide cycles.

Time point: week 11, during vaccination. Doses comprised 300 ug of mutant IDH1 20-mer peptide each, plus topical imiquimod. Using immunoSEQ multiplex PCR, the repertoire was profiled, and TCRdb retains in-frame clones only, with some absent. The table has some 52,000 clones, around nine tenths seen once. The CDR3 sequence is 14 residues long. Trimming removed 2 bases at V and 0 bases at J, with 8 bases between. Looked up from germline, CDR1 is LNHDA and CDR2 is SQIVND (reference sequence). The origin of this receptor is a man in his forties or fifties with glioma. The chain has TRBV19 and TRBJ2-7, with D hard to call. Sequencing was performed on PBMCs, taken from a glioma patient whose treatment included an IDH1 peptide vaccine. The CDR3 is CASSISLTSYEQYF. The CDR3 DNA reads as TGTGCCAGTAGTATATCCCTCACCTCCTACGAGCAGTACTTC.